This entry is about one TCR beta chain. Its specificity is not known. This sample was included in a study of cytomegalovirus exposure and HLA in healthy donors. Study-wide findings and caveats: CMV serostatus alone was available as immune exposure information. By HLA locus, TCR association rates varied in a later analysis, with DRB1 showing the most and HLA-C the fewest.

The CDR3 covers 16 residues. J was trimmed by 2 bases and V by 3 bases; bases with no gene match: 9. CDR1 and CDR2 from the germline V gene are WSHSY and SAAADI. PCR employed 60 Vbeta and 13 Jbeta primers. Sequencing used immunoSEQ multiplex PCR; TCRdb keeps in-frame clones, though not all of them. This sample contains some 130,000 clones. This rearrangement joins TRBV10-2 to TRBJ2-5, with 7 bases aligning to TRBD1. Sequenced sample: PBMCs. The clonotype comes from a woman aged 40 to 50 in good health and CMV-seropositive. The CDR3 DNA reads TGCGCCAGCAGTGACCCCGCTGGACAGGCGCAAGAGACCCAGTACTTC. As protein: CASSDPAGQAQETQYF.